Below are 14 T cell receptor beta chains sequenced from a single sample in a study of blood T cell repertoires in COVID-19. Sequenced by immunoSEQ multiplex PCR; TCRdb stores in-frame clones only, minus some. The data show 300,000 to 450,000 clones, over 65% seen once. Sequencing input: peripheral blood. The receptors shown here come from a human donor with acute or convalescent COVID-19. The donor label of this sample is uncertain.

The chain has TRBV7-9 and TRBJ1-4; TRBD1 matches at 10 bases. The CDR3 is 14 residues long. With V trimmed by 5 bases and J by 6 bases, 3 bases remained unmatched. Germline V gene sequence: CDR1 SEHNR, CDR2 FQNEAQ (reference sequence). The CDR3 sequence is CASSEGQGHEKLFF. CDR3 in DNA: TGTGCCAGCAGCGAGGGACAGGGGCATGAAAAACTGTTTTTT.

This clone showed up just once. The genes are TRBV19 and TRBJ1-2, with D unclear. The CDR3 contains 14 residues. The germline V gene has CDR1 LNHDA and CDR2 SQIVND (reference sequence). Trimming took off 1 base at V and 4 bases at J, with 10 bases between the two ends. The CDR3 coding sequence is TGTGCCAGTAGTATAGCTGGGCTTAGCTATGGCTACACCTTC. Amino acids: CASSIAGLSYGYTF.

The chain links TRBV13 to TRBJ2-1, with TRBD2 matching 10 bases. From germline, CDR1 is PRHDT and CDR2 FYEKMQ (reference sequence). The CDR3 runs to 15 residues. V gave up 4 bases and J gave up 8 bases; unmatched junction bases: 8. The CDR3 DNA reads as TGTGCCAGCAGCTCTCCTAGCGGGAGTAGGGATGAGCAGTTCTTC. It translates to CASSSPSGSRDEQFF.

The rearrangement links TRBV6-6 to TRBJ2-7, with 9 bases lining up with TRBD1. CDR1 is MNHNY and CDR2 is SVGAGI in the germline V gene (reference sequence). The CDR3 has 15 residues. The junction had 6 bases not matched to a gene; V was cut back by 6 bases and J by 0 bases. CDR3 sequence reads: CASRPDRGYSYEQYF. The CDR3 region has the DNA TGTGCCAGCAGGCCAGACAGGGGGTACTCCTACGAGCAGTACTTC.

The rearrangement uses TRBV3-1 (or the pseudogene TRBV3-2) and TRBJ2-5, with 7 bases lining up with TRBD2. Germline CDR1 and CDR2: LGHDT and YNNKEL (reference sequence). This CDR3 is 12 amino acids long. J gave up 4 bases and V 5 bases, and 1 base lay outside the gene matches. The CDR3 here is CASSGGGETQYF. In DNA, the CDR3 is TGTGCCAGCAGCGGGGGGGGAGAGACCCAGTACTTC.

This rearrangement joins TRBV18 to TRBJ1-3; D gene uncertain. The CDR3 is 14 amino acids. Deletions cut 3 bases from V and 3 bases from J, with 9 bases between. Germline loops: CDR1 KGHSH, CDR2 LQKENI. This CDR3 reads CASSPPEVGNTIYF. The CDR3 DNA is TGTGCCAGCTCACCCCCGGAGGTTGGAAACACCATATATTTT.

The V gene is TRBV19, the J gene TRBJ2-2; 8 positions match TRBD1. Per the germline V gene, CDR1 is LNHDA and CDR2 is SQIVND (reference sequence). V was pared by 2 bases and J by 6 bases, with 5 bases of the junction left unmatched. This CDR3 region has 15 residues. CDR3 in DNA: TGTGCCAGTAGTATACTGGACAGGGAGGCCGGGGAGCTGTTTTTT. Encoded protein: CASSILDREAGELFF.

The rearrangement joins TRBV6-4 to TRBJ2-1; tentative D call: TRBD2 (7 bases). Trimming removed 1 base at V and 7 bases at J, with 17 bases between. The length of the CDR3 is 16 residues. From germline, CDR1 is MRHNA and CDR2 SNTAGT. CDR3 sequence reads: CASSDYGGAFRNEQFF. The CDR3 nucleotides are TGTGCCAGCAGTGACTATGGGGGGGCCTTTCGAAATGAGCAGTTCTTC.

The chain employs TRBV27 and TRBJ1-6, with D tentatively TRBD1 (6 bases). The V gene's germline CDR1 is MNHEY and CDR2 SMNVEV (reference sequence). Trimming took 4 bases from V and 6 from J, leaving 13 bases between them. This CDR3 spans 15 amino acids. The CDR3 DNA reads as TGTGCCAGCAGTTCTCCCCGACAGGTTAATTCACCCCTCCACTTT. It is translated as CASSSPRQVNSPLHF.

On this clone: This sample includes further DNA sequences coding for the same CDR3. CDR3 sequence: CASSPGGGNYGYTF. The CDR3 region has the DNA TGTGCCAGCAGCCCCGGGGGGGGAAACTATGGCTACACCTTC. The chain joins TRBV7-2 to TRBJ1-2; a weak D match, TRBD1 (5 bases). Trimming took off 5 bases at V and 2 bases at J, with 12 bases between the two ends. Germline values: CDR1 SGHTA, CDR2 FQGNSA. The CDR3 covers 14 residues.

V is TRBV4-2 and J is TRBJ1-2, with no clear D. The CDR3 totals 16 residues. Germline V CDR1 and CDR2: LGHNA, YNFKEQ. Trimming took off 2 bases at V and 1 base at J, with 14 bases between the two ends. This CDR3 reads CASSQSGQDRNYGYTF. The DNA of the CDR3 is TGTGCCAGCAGCCAATCCGGTCAGGATCGTAACTATGGCTACACCTTC.

The V gene is TRBV5-4, the J gene TRBJ2-3; no reliable D call. Germline CDR1 SGHNT, CDR2 YYREEE (reference sequence). Trimming stripped 1 base from V and 2 bases from J, with 20 bases between. This CDR3 has 18 residues. This CDR3 is CASSLFAVLRADTDTQYF. The CDR3 DNA reads TGTGCCAGCAGCTTGTTCGCGGTATTGAGAGCTGACACAGATACGCAGTATTTT.

This chain links TRBV5-1 with TRBJ2-3; the match to TRBD2 covers 7 bases. Germline V gene lookup returns CDR1 SGHRS and CDR2 YFSETQ. The CDR3 runs 13 residues. Unmatched junction bases numbered 1, after V lost 0 bases and J lost 6 bases. DNA of the CDR3: TGCGCCAGCAGCTTGGAGGGAGGGGATACGCAGTATTTT. Translated, it gives CASSLEGGDTQYF. Complete variable domain (other parts from reference TRBV5-1 and TRBJ2-3): KAGVTQTPRYLIKTRGQQVTLSCSPISGHRSVSWYQQTPGQGLQFLFEYFSETQRNKGNFPGRFSGRQFSNSRSEMNVSTLELGDSALYLCASSLEGGDTQYFGPGTRLTVL.

The chain employs TRBV7-2 and TRBJ2-5; 11 nucleotides align to TRBD2. Germline trimming cut 4 bases from V and 4 bases from J; bases unmatched to any gene: 8. The CDR3 is made up of 16 amino acids. Germline CDR1 is SGHTA and CDR2 is FQGNSA. The CDR3 region has the DNA TGTGCCAGCAGCTACTTAGCGGGAGGGTATGGAGAGACCCAGTACTTC. It yields the protein CASSYLAGGYGETQYF.